The rows below give T cell receptor beta chains drawn from one sample of a study of blood T cell repertoires in COVID-19. The table came from immunoSEQ multiplex PCR; TCRdb's copy has only in-frame clones and leaves some out. The sample lists some 77,000 clones; 87% were seen once. The source material was peripheral blood. All receptors derive from a man younger than 45 with acute or convalescent COVID-19. CDR3s include the opening cysteine and the closing phenylalanine or tryptophan. A D gene is named only where the DNA matches it firmly. The size entry is marked missing in some rows and otherwise reads once, few, many or a size class.

-,-,TRBV21-1,TRBJ1-6,TGTGCCAGCGAACAGGGGGCCCGTAATTCACCCCTCCACTTT,CASEQGARNSPLHF
-,-,TRBV7-3,TRBJ2-1,TGTGCCAGCAGCTTAATTGGCGGGACAGTAGCCTACAATGAGCAGTTCTTC,CASSLIGGTVAYNEQFF
-,-,TRBV16,TRBJ1-5,TGTGCCAGCAGCCTTTTAGATAGCAATCAGCCCCAGCATTTT,CASSLLDSNQPQHF
few,TRBD1,TRBV7-9,TRBJ2-7,TGTGCCAGCAGCCACTCCCCGGGACAGGGAATCTACGAGCAGTACTTC,CASSHSPGQGIYEQYF
-,-,TRBV18,TRBJ1-2,TGTGCCAGCTCACGAGGCCCGGGACTGGATGGCTACACCTTC,CASSRGPGLDGYTF
-,-,TRBV7-6,TRBJ2-5,TGTGCCAGCAGCACACGGATCTCAGGTGGGGGCGAGACCCAGTACTTC,CASSTRISGGGETQYF
-,TRBD1,TRBV28,TRBJ1-1,TGTGCCAGCAGTTCCCTAGCCAAGACAGGGGCGCTGCACACTGAAGCTTTCTTT,CASSSLAKTGALHTEAFF
-,-,TRBV15,TRBJ1-5,TGTGCCACCAGCAGAGGGCCTAGTCAGCCCCAGCATTTT,CATSRGPSQPQHF
-,-,TRBV28,TRBJ2-7,TGTGCCAGCAGTTTCGGGTACGAGCAGTACTTC,CASSFGYEQYF
-,TRBD1,TRBV7-8,TRBJ1-6,TGTGCCAGCAGCTTAGCACAGGGGGGAAATTCACCCCTCCACTTT,CASSLAQGGNSPLHF
-,TRBD2,TRBV4-1,TRBJ2-7,TGCGCCAGCAGCCAGGGACTAGCGGGAGCAGGCCCCTACGAGCAGTACTTC,CASSQGLAGAGPYEQYF
few,-,TRBV18,TRBJ2-5,TGTGCCAGCTCACTTCTAAAAGAGACCCAGTACTTC,CASSLLKETQYF
-,-,TRBV28,TRBJ2-2,TGTGCCAGCAGTTTATGCGGCGGGATGGGGATTTGTACCGGGGAGCTGTTTTTT,CASSLCGGMGICTGELFF
few,-,TRBV11-2,TRBJ1-5,TGTGCCAGCAGCTTAGAGGCCCAGGGAACTCAGCCCCAGCATTTT,CASSLEAQGTQPQHF
-,TRBD2,TRBV19,TRBJ2-2,TGTGCCAGTAGTAACCAGGGGACTAGCGGGAGGACGAACACCGGGGAGCTGTTTTTT,CASSNQGTSGRTNTGELFF
once,TRBD2,TRBV5-6,TRBJ2-1,TGTGCCAGCAGCTTGCTAGCGGGAGCAGATGAGCAGTTCTTC,CASSLLAGADEQFF
-,-,TRBV18,TRBJ1-1,TGTGCCAGCTCAGTTACAGCCGCCACTGAAGCTTTCTTT,CASSVTAATEAFF
-,-,TRBV28,TRBJ2-2,TGTGCCAGCAGTCCTCGTCGCTTGGGGTTCGGACAGACCGGGGAGCTGTTTTTT,CASSPRRLGFGQTGELFF
-,-,TRBV27,TRBJ2-4,TGTGCCAGCAGTCCAACTTTGGGGGGCAAAAACATTCAGTACTTC,CASSPTLGGKNIQYF
-,-,TRBV7-2,TRBJ2-3,TGTGCCAGCAGCTTAGTGCGGGGAGGTAGCACAGATACGCAGTATTTT,CASSLVRGGSTDTQYF
-,TRBD1,TRBV6-6,TRBJ2-1,TGTGCCAGCAGTTACTCGGTGACAGGGGGTCCCAATGAGCAGTTCTTC,CASSYSVTGGPNEQFF
-,-,TRBV11-1,TRBJ1-1,TGTGCCAGCAGCACCTACAGGGAGAACACTGAAGCTTTCTTT,CASSTYRENTEAFF
-,-,TRBV21-1,TRBJ1-3,TGTGCCAGCAGCGAAATCGGACAGGGAGACGGAAACACCATATATTTT,CASSEIGQGDGNTIYF
-,-,TRBV5-1,TRBJ2-2,TGCGCCAGCACCCCCGGGGGTGTCGGGGAGCTGTTTTTT,CASTPGGVGELFF
-,-,TRBV27,TRBJ2-1,TGTGCCAGCAGTTTAGGGGCGCGTGGGGGGAGATCCTACAATGAGCAGTTCTTC,CASSLGARGGRSYNEQFF
once,-,TRBV5-1,TRBJ2-5,TGCGCCAGCTCTGTTGGACTGCCTCAAGAGACCCAGTACTTC,CASSVGLPQETQYF
-,TRBD2,TRBV28,TRBJ2-7,TGTGCCAGCCAGCCTAGCGGGATGGCACACGAGCAGTACTTC,CASQPSGMAHEQYF
-,TRBD2,TRBV6-5,TRBJ2-3,TGTGCCAGCAGAACCGCTGGACTAGCGGGTCCGGCGCAGTATTTT,CASRTAGLAGPAQYF
-,-,TRBV28,TRBJ2-5,TGTGCCAGCAGTTTGCTAGGACAGCAAGAGACCCAGTACTTC,CASSLLGQQETQYF
-,-,TRBV11-2,TRBJ1-2,TGTGCCAGCAGCTTAGGGTATACAGCGGTTGGCTACACCTTC,CASSLGYTAVGYTF
-,TRBD1,TRBV11-3,TRBJ2-5,TGTGCCAGCAGCTTATTGTTTCTTCCCGGGACAGTCCGTCTAGTGACCCAGTACTTC,CASSLLFLPGTVRLVTQYF
-,TRBD1,TRBV5-6,TRBJ1-1,TGTGCCAGCAGCCAAGACAGGGGATCTGAAGCTTTCTTT,CASSQDRGSEAFF
-,-,TRBV6-1,TRBJ2-7,TGTGCCAGCAGTGAACGCGGGGCACCCTACGAGCAGTACTTC,CASSERGAPYEQYF